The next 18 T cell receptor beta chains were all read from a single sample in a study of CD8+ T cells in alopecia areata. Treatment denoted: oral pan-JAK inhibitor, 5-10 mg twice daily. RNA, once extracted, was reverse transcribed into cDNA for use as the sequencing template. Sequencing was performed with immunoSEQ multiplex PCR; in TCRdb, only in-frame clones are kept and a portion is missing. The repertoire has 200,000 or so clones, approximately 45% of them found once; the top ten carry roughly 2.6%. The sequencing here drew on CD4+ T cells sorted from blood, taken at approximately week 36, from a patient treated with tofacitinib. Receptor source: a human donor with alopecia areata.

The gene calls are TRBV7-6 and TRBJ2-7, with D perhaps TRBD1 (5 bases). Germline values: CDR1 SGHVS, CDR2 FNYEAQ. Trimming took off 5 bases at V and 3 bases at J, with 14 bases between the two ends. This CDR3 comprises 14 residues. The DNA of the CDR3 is TGTGCCAGCAGCCCCTTGGCAGGGTACTACGAGCAGTACTTC. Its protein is CASSPLAGYYEQYF.

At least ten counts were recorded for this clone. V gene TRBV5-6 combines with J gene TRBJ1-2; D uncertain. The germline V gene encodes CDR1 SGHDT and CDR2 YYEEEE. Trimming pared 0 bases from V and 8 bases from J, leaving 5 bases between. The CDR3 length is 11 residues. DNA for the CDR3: TGTGCCAGCAGCTTGGGCGGGGGCTACACCTTC. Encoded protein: CASSLGGGYTF.

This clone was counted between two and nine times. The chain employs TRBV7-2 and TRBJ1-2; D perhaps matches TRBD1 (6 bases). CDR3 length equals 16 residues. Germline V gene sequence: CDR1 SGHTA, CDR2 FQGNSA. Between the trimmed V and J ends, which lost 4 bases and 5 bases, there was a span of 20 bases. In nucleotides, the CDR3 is TGTGCCAGCAGCTCCTCCACCGGCCGGACAGCTTATGGCTACACCTTC. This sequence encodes CASSSSTGRTAYGYTF. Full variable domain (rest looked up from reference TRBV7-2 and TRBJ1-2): GAGVSQSPSNKVTEKGKDVELRCDPISGHTALYWYRQSLGQGLEFLIYFQGNSAPDKSGLPSDRFSAERTGGSVSTLTIQRTQQEDSAVYLCASSSSTGRTAYGYTFGSGTRLTVV.

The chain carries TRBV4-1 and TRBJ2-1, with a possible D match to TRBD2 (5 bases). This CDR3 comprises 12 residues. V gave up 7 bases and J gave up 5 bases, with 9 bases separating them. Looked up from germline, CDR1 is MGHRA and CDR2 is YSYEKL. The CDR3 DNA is TGCGCCAGCACCGACTATCACAATGAGCAGTTCTTC. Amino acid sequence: CASTDYHNEQFF.

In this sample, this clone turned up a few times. CDR3 DNA: TGCGCCAGCAGCCCCGACGGACGTAATCAGCCCCAGCATTTT. Protein product: CASSPDGRNQPQHF. The chain carries TRBV5-1 and TRBJ1-5, with D uncertain. Trimming pared 4 bases from V and 4 bases from J, leaving 12 bases between. CDR3 length: 14 residues. Germline CDR1 reads SGHRS; CDR2 reads YFSETQ.

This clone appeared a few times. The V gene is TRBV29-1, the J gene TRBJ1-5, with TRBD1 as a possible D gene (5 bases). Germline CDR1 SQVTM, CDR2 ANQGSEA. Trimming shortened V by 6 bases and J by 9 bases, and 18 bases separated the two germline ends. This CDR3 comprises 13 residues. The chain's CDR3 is CSVKETGPSPQHF. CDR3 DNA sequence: TGCAGCGTGAAAGAAACGGGGCCGTCGCCCCAGCATTTT.

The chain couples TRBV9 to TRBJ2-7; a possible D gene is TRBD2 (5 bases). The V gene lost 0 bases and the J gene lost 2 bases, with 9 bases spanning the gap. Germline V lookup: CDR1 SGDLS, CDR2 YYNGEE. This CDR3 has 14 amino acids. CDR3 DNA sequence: TGTGCCAGCAGCGTAGACGGACTGGCCTACGAGCAGTACTTC. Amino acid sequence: CASSVDGLAYEQYF.

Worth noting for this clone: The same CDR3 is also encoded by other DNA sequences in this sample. CDR3 region: CASSGTSSTDTQYF. Written as DNA, the CDR3 is TGTGCCAGCAGTGGGACTAGCAGCACAGATACGCAGTATTTT. The J gene is TRBJ2-3, the V gene TRBV2, with 8 nucleotides matching TRBD2. V trimming: 4 bases; J trimming: 0 bases; junction bases outside the gene matches: 0. Germline V CDR1 and CDR2: SNHLY, FYNNEI. This CDR3 contains 14 residues.

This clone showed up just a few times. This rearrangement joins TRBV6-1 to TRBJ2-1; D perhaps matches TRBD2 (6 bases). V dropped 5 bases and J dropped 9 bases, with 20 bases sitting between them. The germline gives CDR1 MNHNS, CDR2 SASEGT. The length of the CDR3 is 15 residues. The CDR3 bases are TGTGCCAGCAGTCCCGGGACTCCAGCGTGGGGTGAGCAGTTCTTC. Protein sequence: CASSPGTPAWGEQFF.

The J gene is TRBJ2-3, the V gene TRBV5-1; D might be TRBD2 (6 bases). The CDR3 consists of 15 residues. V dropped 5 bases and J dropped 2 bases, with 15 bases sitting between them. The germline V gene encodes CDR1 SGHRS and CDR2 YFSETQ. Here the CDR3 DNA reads TGCGCCAGCAGGTTATCGGGGGAAGTCACAGATACGCAGTATTTT. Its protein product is CASRLSGEVTDTQYF.

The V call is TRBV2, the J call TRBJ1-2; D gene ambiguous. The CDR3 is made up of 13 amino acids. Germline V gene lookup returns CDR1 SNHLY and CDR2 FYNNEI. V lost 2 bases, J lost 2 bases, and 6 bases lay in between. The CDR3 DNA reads TGTGCCAGCAGTGAAAGGCAGAACTATGGCTACACCTTC. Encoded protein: CASSERQNYGYTF.

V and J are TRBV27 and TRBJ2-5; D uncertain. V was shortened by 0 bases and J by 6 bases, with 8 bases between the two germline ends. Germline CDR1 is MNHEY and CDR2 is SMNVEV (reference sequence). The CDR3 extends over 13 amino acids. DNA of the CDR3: TGTGCCAGCAGTTTATCATCCTGGAAGACCCAGTACTTC. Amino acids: CASSLSSWKTQYF.

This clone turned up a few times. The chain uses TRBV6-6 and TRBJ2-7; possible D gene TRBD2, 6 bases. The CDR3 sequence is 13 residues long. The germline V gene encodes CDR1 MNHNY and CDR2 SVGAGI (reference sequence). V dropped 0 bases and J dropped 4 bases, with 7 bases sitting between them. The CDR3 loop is CASSYSGRYEQYF. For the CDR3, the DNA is TGTGCCAGCAGTTACTCTGGGAGGTACGAGCAGTACTTC.

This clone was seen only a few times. Here the CDR3 DNA reads TGTGCCAGTAGTATAGAGCGGGCCGGGTTGACTGATGCCAAAAACATTCAGTACTTC. The encoded protein is CASSIERAGLTDAKNIQYF. The rearrangement uses TRBV19 and TRBJ2-4; TRBD2 might be the D (5 bases). The CDR3 is 19 residues long. Trimming took 0 bases from V and 1 from J, leaving 19 bases between them. Germline V gene data show CDR1 as LNHDA and CDR2 as SQIVND (reference sequence).

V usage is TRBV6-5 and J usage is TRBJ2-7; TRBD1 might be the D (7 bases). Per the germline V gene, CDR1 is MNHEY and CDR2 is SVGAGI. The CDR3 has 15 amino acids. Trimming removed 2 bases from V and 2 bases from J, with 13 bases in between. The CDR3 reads CASSYGQGGTYEQYF. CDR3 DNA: TGTGCCAGCAGTTACGGGCAGGGGGGTACCTACGAGCAGTACTTC.

CDR3 sequence reads: CAWSVNLGGGKTQYF. The CDR3 nucleotides are TGTGCCTGGAGTGTAAATCTGGGTGGGGGCAAGACCCAGTACTTC. The chain couples TRBV30 to TRBJ2-5; weak D call: TRBD1 (6 bases). The CDR3 is 15 residues long. V was shortened by 0 bases and J by 6 bases, with 17 bases between the two germline ends. CDR1 is GTSNPN and CDR2 is SVGIG in the germline V gene (reference sequence).

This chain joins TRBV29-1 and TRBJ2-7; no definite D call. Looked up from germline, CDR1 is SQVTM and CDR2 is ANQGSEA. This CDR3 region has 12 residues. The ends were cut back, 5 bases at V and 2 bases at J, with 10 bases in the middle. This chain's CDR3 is CSVCPSPYEQYF. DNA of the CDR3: TGCAGCGTTTGCCCTTCGCCCTACGAGCAGTACTTC.

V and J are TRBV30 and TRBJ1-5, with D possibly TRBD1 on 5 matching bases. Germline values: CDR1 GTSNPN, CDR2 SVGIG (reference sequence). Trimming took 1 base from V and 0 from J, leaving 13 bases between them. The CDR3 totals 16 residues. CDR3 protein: CAWSARGGVSNQPQHF. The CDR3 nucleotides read TGTGCCTGGAGTGCCCGGGGCGGGGTTAGCAATCAGCCCCAGCATTTT.